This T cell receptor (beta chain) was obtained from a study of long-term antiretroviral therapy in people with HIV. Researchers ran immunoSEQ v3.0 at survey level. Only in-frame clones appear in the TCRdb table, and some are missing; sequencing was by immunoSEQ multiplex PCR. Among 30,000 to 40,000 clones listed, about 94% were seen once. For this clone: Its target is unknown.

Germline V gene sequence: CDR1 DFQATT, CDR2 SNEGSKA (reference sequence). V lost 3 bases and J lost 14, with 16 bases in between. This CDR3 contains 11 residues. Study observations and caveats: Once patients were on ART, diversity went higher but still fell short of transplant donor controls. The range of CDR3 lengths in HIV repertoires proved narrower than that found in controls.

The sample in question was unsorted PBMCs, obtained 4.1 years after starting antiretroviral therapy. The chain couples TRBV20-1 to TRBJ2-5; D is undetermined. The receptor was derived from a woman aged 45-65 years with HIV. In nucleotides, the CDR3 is TGCAGTGCTAGCCTCCAGGCCCCCCGCTACTTC. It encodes CSASLQAPRYF.